One T cell receptor beta chain is described in this entry. No antigen is known for it. This specimen comes from a study of shared clonotypes between healthy human individuals. Study-wide findings and caveats: Though the depth was large, rarefaction showed that sorted-subset sequencing was incomplete. Generation probability values for non-shared clonotypes were lower than those for clonotypes shared by all four donors.

CDR1 and CDR2 from the germline V gene are SEHNR and FQNEAQ (reference sequence). Trimming pared 3 bases from V and 5 bases from J, leaving 7 bases between. The CDR3 runs 12 residues. Genomic DNA of every subset was divided equally among multiple immunoSEQ plates. In the authors' methods: There were no quality scores in the junction-only immunoSEQ sequences, so filtering differed. The repertoire was sequenced with immunoSEQ multiplex PCR; TCRdb's copy has only in-frame clones and lacks some. The DNA was the basis for D and trimming; V, J and clone size are from that table. Found here are more than 2 million clones, roughly 96% of them singletons; the top ten hold 0.1% to 0.15%.

The receptor comes from a man younger than 30 in good health. The V gene is TRBV7-9, the J gene TRBJ2-5, with D uncertain. Source material: naive CD4+ T cells sorted from blood. Subset given: CD45RA+ positively selected. The CDR3 DNA is TGTGCCAGCAGCTTCGGGTGGGAGACCCAGTACTTC. Its translation: CASSFGWETQYF.